The source of this T cell receptor (beta chain) is a study of cytomegalovirus exposure and HLA in healthy donors. For the study at large: Prior work identified 100 million to 130 million unique TCR beta sequences in approximately 180 million T cells. General study points: Productive rates of about 90% or about 30% were seen for most TCR beta V segments in an earlier analysis. Analyses of presence/absence relied on an assumption of roughly uniform sequencing depth across donors. Later work associated 17,000 or so TCR beta sequences with HLA alleles at 0.05 false discovery rate.

The germline V gene has CDR1 LGHNA and CDR2 YSLEER. This CDR3 region has 15 residues. Trimming cost V 4 bases and J 3 bases, with 15 bases left between them. Primers for the PCR totalled 60 Vbeta and 13 Jbeta. Data came from immunoSEQ multiplex PCR; TCRdb stores just in-frame clones and leaves some out. Among about 200,000 clones listed, 60% to 80% were seen once. With respect to this clone: What it binds is unknown.

The chain combines TRBV4-3 with TRBJ1-1, with D possibly TRBD1 on 5 matching bases. Sequencing was performed on PBMCs. This TCR came from a woman aged 25 to 39 in good health and CMV-seropositive. This chain's CDR3 is CASSPGPGGHTEAFF. The CDR3 bases are TGCGCCAGCAGCCCAGGGCCGGGCGGCCACACTGAAGCTTTCTTT.